The rows below give T cell receptor beta chains drawn from one sample of a study of cytotoxic CD8 clonotypes in ibrutinib-treated CLL. TCRdb's copy holds only in-frame clones and misses some; the assay was immunoSEQ multiplex PCR. The profile shows a few hundred thousand clones, approximately 67% of them singletons. This material consisted of PBMCs, taken after 36 months of ibrutinib treatment. These receptors were taken from a human donor with chronic lymphocytic leukemia. Each CDR3 is given with its conserved first and last residue. The D gene is left open where the match is weak. Size values are once, few and many counts, or a class for expanded clones, and some rows have none.

j_call	d_call	clone_size	v_call	cdr3_nt	cdr3_aa
TRBJ1-5	TRBD1	once	TRBV2	TGTGCCAGCAGTCGGGACAGGGGGGCGTACCAGCCCCAGCATTTT	CASSRDRGAYQPQHF
TRBJ2-2	-	-	TRBV19	TGTGCCAGTAGAGGGAGGGGGTACACCGGGGAGCTGTTTTTT	CASRGRGYTGELFF
TRBJ1-1	-	-	TRBV21-1	TGTGCCAGCAGCCAAACAGTGGGGCAATATCGTGGCATGAACACTGAAGCTTTCTTT	CASSQTVGQYRGMNTEAFF
TRBJ2-1	-	few	TRBV5-6	TGTGCCAGCAGCTTGGTCGGGATCTACAATGAGCAGTTCTTC	CASSLVGIYNEQFF
TRBJ2-5	TRBD2	-	TRBV27	TGTGCCAGCAGTTTGGGACTAGCGGGACCGGGGGGAGGAGAGACCCAGTACTTC	CASSLGLAGPGGGETQYF
TRBJ2-7	-	-	TRBV5-1	TGCGCCAGCAGCTTATCAGGGGCCTACGAGCAGTACTTC	CASSLSGAYEQYF
TRBJ2-3	TRBD2	-	TRBV2	TGTGCCAGCAGTGAAGCTAGCGGGCTCTCAGGGACGCAGTATTTT	CASSEASGLSGTQYF
TRBJ2-3	TRBD1	-	TRBV11-3	TGTGCCAGCAGCTCCCCTCGCGGACAGGGGATTTCAGATACGCAGTATTTT	CASSSPRGQGISDTQYF
TRBJ2-5	-	-	TRBV7-3	TGTGCCAGCAGCCGGACGTGGCAAGAGACCCAGTACTTC	CASSRTWQETQYF
TRBJ2-1	-	-	TRBV5-4	TGTGCCAGCAGCTTGTCCTCCCGGGGGTACAATGAGCAGTTCTTC	CASSLSSRGYNEQFF
TRBJ2-1	TRBD2	-	TRBV11-2	TGTGCCAGCAGCCTGGAGCGGGGGGGCCTAGATGAGCAGTTCTTC	CASSLERGGLDEQFF
TRBJ2-3	TRBD1	-	TRBV19	TGTGCCAGTAGTGACAGGGTGGGTTCAGATACGCAGTATTTT	CASSDRVGSDTQYF
TRBJ2-7	-	-	TRBV6-5	TGTGCCAGCAGTTATTCCGGCCCCTACGAGCAGTACTTC	CASSYSGPYEQYF
TRBJ2-7	TRBD1	-	TRBV4-1	TGCGCCAGCAACCGGGACAGGGGTTACGAGCAGTACTTC	CASNRDRGYEQYF
TRBJ2-2	-	few	TRBV19	TGTGCCAGTAGGGTATACACCGGGGAGCTGTTTTTT	CASRVYTGELFF
TRBJ2-7	TRBD2	-	TRBV2	TGTGCCAACCGGGGGGACTTTTCCTACGAGCAGTACTTC	CANRGDFSYEQYF
TRBJ2-5	-	-	TRBV20-1	TGCAGTGCTAGGCTAGAGACCCAGTACTTC	CSARLETQYF
TRBJ1-2	-	few	TRBV27	TGTGCCAGCAGCCCAGGCGGGACATTATATGGCTACACCTTC	CASSPGGTLYGYTF
TRBJ1-5	-	few	TRBV2	TGTGCCAGCAACGGGGAATATAGCAATCAGCCCCAGCATTTT	CASNGEYSNQPQHF
TRBJ2-6	TRBD2	-	TRBV7-9	TGTGCCAGCAGCCCCCGAGCTAGCGGGGGACCTGGGGCCAACGTCCTGACTTTC	CASSPRASGGPGANVLTF
TRBJ1-2	-	-	TRBV4-1	TGCGCCAGCAGCCAAGATATCGGGGGAGGTAACTATGGCTACACCTTC	CASSQDIGGGNYGYTF
TRBJ2-5	TRBD1	-	TRBV7-9	TGTGCCAGCAGCTACACAGGGGTACAAGAGACCCAGTACTTC	CASSYTGVQETQYF
TRBJ1-2	TRBD1	-	TRBV23-1	TGCGCCAGCAGTCAAGGGACAGGGGGCTATGGCTACACCTTC	CASSQGTGGYGYTF
TRBJ1-2	-	once	TRBV2	TGTGCCAGCAGCCGATCGGGACCAATGGGACGGAACTATGGCTACACCTTC	CASSRSGPMGRNYGYTF
TRBJ2-1	-	-	TRBV19	TGTGCCAGTAGTATAATGTTGGGGTCGTCCTACAATGAGCAGTTCTTC	CASSIMLGSSYNEQFF
TRBJ2-3	TRBD1	-	TRBV18	TGTGCCAGCTCCGCAATGACCGGGACAGGGGTCACAGATACGCAGTATTTT	CASSAMTGTGVTDTQYF
TRBJ1-1	TRBD1	-	TRBV9	TGTGCCAGCAGCGAACTGACAGGGAAGGGCACTGAAGCTTTCTTT	CASSELTGKGTEAFF
TRBJ2-1	-	-	TRBV5-4	TGTGCCAGCAGCTTAGGGGGCTCCTACAATGAGCAGTTCTTC	CASSLGGSYNEQFF
TRBJ2-7	TRBD2	-	TRBV4-1	TGCGCCAGCAGCCAAGCGGGAGGGCTAGCGGGAGGTAGACGCATAACCTACGAGCAGTACTTC	CASSQAGGLAGGRRITYEQYF
TRBJ2-3	-	-	TRBV18	TGTGCCAGCTCAAAGGACAGAGACACAGATACGCAGTATTTT	CASSKDRDTDTQYF
TRBJ1-3	-	-	TRBV11-2	TGTGCCAGCAGCTTATTGCCTGTGTCTGGAAACACCATATATTTT	CASSLLPVSGNTIYF
TRBJ2-4	-	-	TRBV11-2	TGTGCCAGCAGCTTATTTGTTGGGCGGGACATTCAGTACTTC	CASSLFVGRDIQYF
TRBJ1-1	-	-	TRBV30	TGTGCCTGGAGTGTAGGGCAGGCGGTCGGGGACACTGAAGCTTTCTTT	CAWSVGQAVGDTEAFF
TRBJ1-2	TRBD1	few	TRBV18	TGTGCCAGCTCACCACTCAAGACAGGGGGCGACTATGGCTACACCTTC	CASSPLKTGGDYGYTF
TRBJ1-6	-	few	TRBV4-2	TGTGCCAGCAGCCAGGCAGGGGCCGAGGATTCACCCCTCCACTTT	CASSQAGAEDSPLHF
TRBJ1-2	-	-	TRBV29-1	TGCAGCGTTGGCGAATCAGGGGCTAACTATGGCTACACCTTC	CSVGESGANYGYTF
TRBJ2-7	TRBD2	-	TRBV27	TGTGCCAGCAGTTCAAGTCTAGCGGGAGTGAGTTACGAGCAGTACTTC	CASSSSLAGVSYEQYF
TRBJ2-1	TRBD2	-	TRBV6-1	TGTGCCAGCAGCGGACTAGCGGATACCAATGAGCAGTTCTTC	CASSGLADTNEQFF
TRBJ1-1	-	-	TRBV4-1	TGCGCCAGCAGCCAAGATCGAGGAAACAGGGACATCGCTGAAGCTTTCTTT	CASSQDRGNRDIAEAFF
TRBJ2-3	-	-	TRBV29-1	TGCAGCGTTGAGGACAGCACAGATACGCAGTATTTT	CSVEDSTDTQYF
TRBJ2-7	-	-	TRBV27	TGTGCCAGCAGCCGGGGACAAGGGTCCTACGAGCAGTACTTC	CASSRGQGSYEQYF
TRBJ2-7	TRBD1	-	TRBV7-8	TGTGCCAGCAGCTTAACGGAGACAGGGTCCTACGAGCAGTACTTC	CASSLTETGSYEQYF
TRBJ2-7	-	-	TRBV10-3	TGTGCCATCAGTGAGCCTGGTGGGCCTCCCGGGCAGTACTTC	CAISEPGGPPGQYF
TRBJ2-1	-	-	TRBV11-1	TGTGCCAGCAGCTTATACGGGAGAGCGTACAATGAGCAGTTCTTC	CASSLYGRAYNEQFF
TRBJ2-5	TRBD1	-	TRBV19	TGTGCCAGTACCTCTGACAGGGGCGAGACCCAGTACTTC	CASTSDRGETQYF
TRBJ1-5	-	few	TRBV6-6	TGTGCCAGCAGCTCCGGACAGATTAATAGCAATCAGCCCCAGCATTTT	CASSSGQINSNQPQHF
TRBJ2-7	TRBD1	-	TRBV5-8	TGTGCCAGCAGCCACCACAGGGGCGAAACCTACGAGCAGTACTTC	CASSHHRGETYEQYF
TRBJ2-5	-	-	TRBV4-1	TGCGCCAGCAGCCTCCGGACCATCCAAGAGACCCAGTACTTC	CASSLRTIQETQYF
TRBJ2-7	-	-	TRBV15	TGTGCCACCAGCAGAGATGGAACAGGGCTTACGTACGAGCAGTACTTC	CATSRDGTGLTYEQYF
TRBJ2-3	-	-	TRBV6-1	TGTGCCAGCAGTGAATTCCCAGATACGCAGTATTTT	CASSEFPDTQYF
TRBJ2-7	-	-	TRBV4-1	TGCGCCAGCAGCCAGAGGTCTTGGGGGCGGGACGAGCAGTACTTC	CASSQRSWGRDEQYF
TRBJ1-1	-	few	TRBV5-6	TGTGCCAGCAGCTTGATTGTCACGGCGAACACTGAAGCTTTCTTT	CASSLIVTANTEAFF
TRBJ2-3	-	-	TRBV27	TGTGCCAGCAGATGGACAGTTGGCACAGATACGCAGTATTTT	CASRWTVGTDTQYF
TRBJ2-2	TRBD1	-	TRBV7-9	TGTGCCAGCAGCCCTACCGGGACAGTCGGACCCCGGGAGCTGTTTTTT	CASSPTGTVGPRELFF
TRBJ1-2	TRBD1	-	TRBV4-1	TGCGCCAGCAGCGACCGGGACAGGGTCCACTATGGCTACACCTTC	CASSDRDRVHYGYTF
TRBJ1-1	-	-	TRBV2	TGTGCCAGCAGTGAAAAGGGACACTGGAACACTGAAGCTTTCTTT	CASSEKGHWNTEAFF
TRBJ2-2	-	-	TRBV7-6	TGTGCCAGCAGCCGGGACACCGACACCGGGGAGCTGTTTTTT	CASSRDTDTGELFF
TRBJ2-2	-	-	TRBV29-1	TGCAGCGTTGAAGGAGGGCTAGCTCTCTCCGGGGAGCTGTTTTTT	CSVEGGLALSGELFF
TRBJ2-5	TRBD2	-	TRBV4-2	TGTGCCAGCAGCCAAGAGCGGGGGGGCCATGGGCAAGAGACCCAGTACTTC	CASSQERGGHGQETQYF
TRBJ2-1	-	-	TRBV2	TGTGCCAGCATAATAACGGGACCCTACAATGAGCAGTTCTTC	CASIITGPYNEQFF